This TCR beta chain was identified during a study of identifying expanded T cells in peripheral blood (dated by TCRdb to between 2019 and 2020). For the wider study: Technical replicates were generated by sequencing separate aliquots of the same genomic DNA pool, with four replicates compared pairwise. Results and caveats for the whole study, not just this receptor: The authors expected biological variance in healthy repertoires might increase further over much longer intervals such as months to years. Both the number of clones called differentially abundant and the false-positive rate were significantly reduced by the beta-binomial model across all healthy-donor time intervals. About 1.1 differentially abundant clones were flagged by the binomial model between technical replicates, whereas about 15 and 19 were flagged over roughly two weeks and four weeks, respectively. Across all healthy donors, variance in clone template counts between approximately 2-week samples was found to increase significantly with total template count.

No immune events, such as infections, were documented for the healthy donors during the collection period. To calibrate time-dependent variance in a beta-binomial model of T-cell clone differential abundance, blood repertoires from healthy donors were used as a training cohort. The training cohort was composed of around ten healthy donors, 3 female and 7 male. On average the donors were 43 years old, and their ages spanned roughly 29 to 64 years. Whole blood was collected from each healthy donor at three time points spaced two to three weeks apart and obtained from a commercial supplier. For immunosequencing, genomic DNA was extracted from whole blood that had not been sorted. The immunoSEQ Assay, which relies on bias-controlled multiplex PCR amplification of genomic DNA, was used to profile TCRbeta CDR3 regions. Per the source publication's procedure: To quantify the absolute abundance of each unique TCRbeta CDR3 region, the sequences were collapsed and filtered. Differential abundance was tested with two models: a binomial (Fisher-equivalent) model and a beta-binomial model that adds time-dependent variance fitted from healthy donors. Clones with fewer than 5 combined templates were excluded, and clones with Benjamini-Hochberg FDR below 0.01 were called differentially abundant. The form v = (b*log(k)+a)^2 was used to model beta-binomial variance as a function of total template count across the two samples. TCRdb re-hosts the immuneACCESS table, in-frame sequences only. Its copies lack some clones; in the studies checked, an unresolved V gene accounts for under half of them, and the cause for the rest is not known. The V and J calls and the clone size are those of that table, but D and trimming were determined from the DNA. The sample records 85,000 to 120,000 clones, around 89% of which are singletons. The biggest ten clones account for 13% to 15% of the sample.

This clone was found once. Its specific antigen is unknown. No clone much larger than this one lies a single base away; base qualities are absent. The TCR comes from a person between 18 and 70 years old in good health. Sequenced sample: blood.

The DNA sequence is given as TGCGCCAGCAGCCAAGAGCCCTTACCGAACACCGGGGAGCTGTTTTTT. Its protein reads: CASSQEPLPNTGELFF. The sequence joins TRBV4-1 to TRBJ2-2; confidence is insufficient to name the D gene. The germline V gene encodes CDR1 MGHRA and CDR2 YSYEKL. V is cut by 0 bases and J by 0 bases, and the space between the germline ends is 8 bases. The CDR3 contains 16 residues, cysteine and phenylalanine counted. CDR3 DNA only is kept here, 48 bases in frame from base 1.